The 14 T cell receptor beta chains below come from one sample, sequenced in a study of blood T cells in healthy people across ages. Next came a second PCR, run for about 7 to 12 cycles, which used a sample-barcoded 5' primer along with a J-beta primer mix. TCRdb ran MiXCR on the 5' RACE reads and lists one entry per CDR3 protein. The table includes roughly 570,000 distinct CDR3 sequences, 25% to 30% detected once. Sequencing used blood. The receptors were sampled from a woman in her seventies in good health.

Comments on this clonotype: One end of the junction is discordant with germline, which a read error may explain. This chain connects TRBV9 to TRBJ2-5; D not certain. The assigned J gene may be wrong: the sequence end matches TRBJ2-1 better. CDR3 length: 17 amino acids. CDR1 SGDLS and CDR2 YYNGEE come from the germline V gene. The CDR3 DNA reads as TGTGCCAGCAGCGCCGCTCATCGCCCCGGGTCATACAATGGGCAGTTCTTC. This translates into CASSAAHRPGSYNGQFF.

This clonotype was observed a few times. Possible read error: a much larger clone is one base away. The chain links TRBV14 to TRBJ2-5; D unresolved. The better agreement between TRBJ2-7 and the DNA end casts doubt on the J call. The CDR3 is made up of 12 amino acids. Germline assignment: CDR1 SGHDN and CDR2 FVKESK. CDR3 nucleotides: TGTGCCAGCAGCTCAAACGAGGACGAGCAGTACTTC. It yields the protein CASSSNEDEQYF.

This clonotype has more than one count but fewer than ten. The chain couples TRBV20-1 to TRBJ2-7, with no clear D. This CDR3 comprises 14 residues. The V gene lost 0 bases and the J gene lost 0 bases, with 9 bases spanning the gap. The germline gives CDR1 DFQATT, CDR2 SNEGSKA (reference sequence). CDR3 coding DNA: TGCAGTGCTAGAGATCTATATAGCTCCTACGAGCAGTACTTC. Residues: CSARDLYSSYEQYF.

This clonotype was counted only a few times. The chain links TRBV29-1 to TRBJ2-5; 7 nucleotides line up with TRBD2. CDR3 size: 13 residues. The V gene end was trimmed by 8 bases and the J gene end by 2 bases; junction bases not matched to a gene: 8. In germline, CDR1 is SQVTM, CDR2 ANQGSEA. This chain's CDR3 is CSPLIAGQETQYF. For the CDR3, the DNA is TGCAGCCCCCTAATAGCGGGTCAAGAGACCCAGTACTTC. Variable domain in full (rest from reference TRBV29-1 and TRBJ2-5): SAVISQKPSRDICQRGTSLTIQCQVDSQVTMMFWYRQQPGQSLTLIATANQGSEATYESGFVIDKFPISRPNLTFSTLTVSNMSPEDSSIYLCSPLIAGQETQYFGPGTRLLVL.

The chain carries TRBV7-2 and TRBJ2-1; either TRBD1 or TRBD2 may supply D (5 bases each). The germline CDR1 and CDR2 sequences are SGHTA and FQGNSA. V was pared by 5 bases and J by 4 bases, with 12 bases between. The CDR3 has 14 amino acids. The CDR3 loop reads CASSLPGPYNEQFF. DNA of the CDR3: TGTGCCAGCAGCCTTCCGGGGCCTTACAATGAGCAGTTCTTC.

The chain joins TRBV5-1 to TRBJ1-1; D unresolved. The CDR3 sequence is 13 residues long. The germline V gene has CDR1 SGHRS and CDR2 YFSETQ. Between the trimmed V and J ends, which lost 0 bases and 7 bases, there was a span of 10 bases. This chain's CDR3 is CASSLDPSGEAFF. The CDR3 region has the DNA TGCGCCAGCAGCTTGGACCCCAGTGGTGAAGCTTTCTTT.

This sequence joins TRBV5-1 and TRBJ2-5, with D hard to call. V was shortened by 0 bases and J by 0 bases, with 9 bases between the two germline ends. From germline, CDR1 is SGHRS and CDR2 YFSETQ. The CDR3 spans 15 residues. The chain's CDR3 is CASSLGQEYQETQYF. The CDR3, as DNA: TGCGCCAGCAGCTTGGGACAAGAGTACCAAGAGACCCAGTACTTC.

This clonotype was detected ten times or more. The chain links TRBV20-1 to TRBJ2-1; 12 bases map to TRBD2. V shed 3 bases and J 8 bases; nucleotides not matched to a gene: 5. CDR3 length equals 14 residues. The V gene's germline CDR1 is DFQATT and CDR2 SNEGSKA (reference sequence). CDR3 protein: CSARQTSGGHEQFF. CDR3 sequence (DNA): TGCAGTGCTAGGCAGACTAGCGGGGGCCATGAGCAGTTCTTC.

This clonotype was detected a few times. The chain joins TRBV5-5 to TRBJ1-2, with TRBD1 as a possible D gene (5 bases). Germline CDR1 and CDR2: SGHKS and YYEKEE (reference sequence). The CDR3 consists of 15 residues. Trimming removed 1 base from V and 3 bases from J, with 13 bases in between. The CDR3 bases are TGTGCCAGCAGCTTGACGATCCGAGGGGACTATGGCTACACCTTC. Protein product: CASSLTIRGDYGYTF.

The DNA of the CDR3 is TGCAGCGTCCAATCTCGACAGGGCAACTATGGCTACACCTTC. This encodes CSVQSRQGNYGYTF. The V gene is TRBV29-1, the J gene TRBJ1-2; 7 bases line up with TRBD1. The CDR3 is 14 residues long. The trim removed 6 bases at V and 2 bases at J, leaving 9 bases unmatched. In germline, CDR1 is SQVTM, CDR2 ANQGSEA. Filled out from reference TRBV29-1 and TRBJ1-2, the complete variable domain reads SAVISQKPSRDICQRGTSLTIQCQVDSQVTMMFWYRQQPGQSLTLIATANQGSEATYESGFVIDKFPISRPNLTFSTLTVSNMSPEDSSIYLCSVQSRQGNYGYTFGSGTRLTVV.

This clonotype appeared a few times. J is TRBJ2-5 and V is TRBV13; 7 positions match TRBD1. Matching the DNA end better, TRBJ2-7 makes the J call doubtful. The length of the CDR3 is 13 residues. Germline assignment: CDR1 PRHDT and CDR2 FYEKMQ (reference sequence). The CDR3 loop is CASTRDSPYEQYF. In DNA form, the CDR3 reads TGTGCCAGCACTCGGGACAGCCCCTACGAGCAGTACTTC.

Only a few counts were recorded for this clonotype. The chain recombines TRBV4-3 with TRBJ2-3; D may correspond to TRBD1 or TRBD2 (5 bases each). The CDR3 covers 13 residues. CDR1 and CDR2 from the germline V gene are LGHNA and YSLEER. Trimming cost V 1 base and J 10 bases, with 12 bases left between them. The CDR3 loop reads CASSQGPGDAQYF. Written as DNA, the CDR3 is TGCGCCAGCAGCCAAGGACCCGGGGACGCGCAGTATTTT.

The rearrangement links TRBV20-1 to TRBJ2-5, with D perhaps TRBD2 (6 bases). The CDR3 contains 13 residues. CDR1 DFQATT and CDR2 SNEGSKA come from the germline V gene (reference sequence). The V end lost 6 bases, the J end lost 9 bases, and 20 bases lay between the germline ends. The CDR3 DNA reads as TGCAGTGCCCACGGGGACTCCCAGACGGCCCAGTACTTC. Translating it yields CSAHGDSQTAQYF.

The sample holds a few counts of this clonotype. With a much larger clone just one base away, this may be a read error. This chain joins TRBV3-1 and TRBJ2-5; D is possibly TRBD1 (6 bases). The CDR3 sequence is 13 residues long. The V end lost 1 base, the J end lost 3 bases, and 6 bases lay between the germline ends. Germline assignment: CDR1 LGHDT and CDR2 YNNKEL (reference sequence). CDR3 sequence (DNA): TGTGCCAGCAGCCAAGGGACAGAAGAGACCCAGTACTTC. It specifies CASSQGTEETQYF.